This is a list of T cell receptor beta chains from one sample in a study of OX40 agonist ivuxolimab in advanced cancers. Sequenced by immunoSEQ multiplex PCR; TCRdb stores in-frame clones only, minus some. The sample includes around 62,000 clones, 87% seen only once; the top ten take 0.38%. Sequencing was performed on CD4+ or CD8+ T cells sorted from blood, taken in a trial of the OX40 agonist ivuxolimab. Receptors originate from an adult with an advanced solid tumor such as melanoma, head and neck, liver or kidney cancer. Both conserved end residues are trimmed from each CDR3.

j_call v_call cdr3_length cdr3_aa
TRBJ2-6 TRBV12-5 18 ASGSGQGGLIRSGANVLT
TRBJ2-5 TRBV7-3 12 ASSHRDNQETQY
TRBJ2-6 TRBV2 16 ASSEPDYRYKRANVLT
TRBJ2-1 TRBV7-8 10 ASSLGTGTPF
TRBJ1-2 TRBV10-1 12 ASSPGTGGGGYT
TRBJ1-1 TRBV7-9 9 ASGLNTEAF
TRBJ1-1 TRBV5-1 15 ASSIGGTGIMNTEAF
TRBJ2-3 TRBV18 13 ASSAGRRGRDTQY
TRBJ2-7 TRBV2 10 ASRDSGYEQY
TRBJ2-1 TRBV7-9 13 ASSGGGRPYNEQF
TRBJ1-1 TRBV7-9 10 ASSPGDTEAF
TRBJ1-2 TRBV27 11 ASSLQVNYGYT
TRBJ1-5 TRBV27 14 ASKIGGRVSNQPQH
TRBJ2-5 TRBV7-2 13 ASSWSGTTKETQY
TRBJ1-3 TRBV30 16 AWSSQRTLTNYGNTIY
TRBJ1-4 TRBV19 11 ASTPRAGEKLF
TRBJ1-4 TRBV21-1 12 ASSALRLWEKLF
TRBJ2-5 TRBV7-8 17 ASSLAGVRNQGGRETQY
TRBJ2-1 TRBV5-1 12 ASRTGTFYNEQF
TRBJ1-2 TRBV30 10 AWRAGFVGYT
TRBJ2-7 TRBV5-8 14 ASSLGSRSGRGEQY
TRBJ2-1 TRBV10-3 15 AISPGTSGGRDNEQF
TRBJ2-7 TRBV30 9 AWRGPNEQY
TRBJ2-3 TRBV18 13 ASSLTTGSTDTQY
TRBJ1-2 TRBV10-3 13 AISDDTYRGYGYT
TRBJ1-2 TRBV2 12 ASSRTPGGYGYT
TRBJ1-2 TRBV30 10 AWVGTVYGYT
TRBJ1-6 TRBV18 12 ASSQGRGDSPLH
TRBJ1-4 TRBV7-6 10 ASRRTGEKLF
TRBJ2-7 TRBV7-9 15 ASSSNRQGPSPYEQY
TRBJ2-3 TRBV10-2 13 ASSGLASSTDTQY
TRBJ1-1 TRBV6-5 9 ASSYGVRAF
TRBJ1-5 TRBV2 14 ASSEAGQGARQPQH
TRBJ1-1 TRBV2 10 ASSEAWGEAF
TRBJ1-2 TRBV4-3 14 ASSQEGSRVGYGYT
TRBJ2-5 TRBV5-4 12 ASSPGTRTETQY
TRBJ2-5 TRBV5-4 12 ASSLVGFEETQY
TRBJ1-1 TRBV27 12 ASMGQRLNTEAF
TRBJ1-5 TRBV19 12 ASSTQGSNQPQH
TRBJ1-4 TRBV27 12 ASSSYRDNEKLF
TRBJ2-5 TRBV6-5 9 ASGHSETQY
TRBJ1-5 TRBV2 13 ASSEALGGVQPQH
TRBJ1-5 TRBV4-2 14 ASSSEGGRVSQPQH
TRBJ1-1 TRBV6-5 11 ASSYEVNTEAF
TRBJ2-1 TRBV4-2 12 ASSQGGSGDEQF
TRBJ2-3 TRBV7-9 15 ASSPRGGSSGTDTQY
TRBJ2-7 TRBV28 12 ASTFAGGLYEQY
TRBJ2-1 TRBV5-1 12 ASSDSGSYNEQF
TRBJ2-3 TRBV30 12 AQRTGQRTDTQY
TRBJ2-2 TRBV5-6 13 ASTLTGGAGGELF
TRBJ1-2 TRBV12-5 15 ASSKGGRLDRSDGYT
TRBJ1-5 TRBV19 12 ASTGDRGYQPQH
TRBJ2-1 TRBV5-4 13 ASSPRTGELYEQF
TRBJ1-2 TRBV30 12 AWTGTGFVYGYT
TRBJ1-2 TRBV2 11 ASSPRVDYGYT